This T cell receptor beta chain derives from a study of blood T cell repertoires in COVID-19. As for the study in general: Spain, Italy and the United States supplied samples that represented acute and convalescent COVID-19.

Clones were sequenced by immunoSEQ multiplex PCR, and TCRdb holds only the in-frame ones, with some missing. The table includes about 110,000 clones, approximately 90% detected once. The CDR3 contains 13 residues. V shed 0 bases and J 10 bases; nucleotides not matched to a gene: 2. V gene TRBV12-3 or TRBV12-4 combines with J gene TRBJ1-4, with 7 bases lining up with TRBD1. Sample: peripheral blood. The receptor's source is a woman over 75 with acute or convalescent COVID-19. The CDR3 loop reads CASSLAAGGKLFF. The CDR3 DNA is TGTGCCAGCAGTTTAGCCGCAGGGGGAAAACTGTTTTTT.